These 25 T cell receptor beta chains were all obtained from the same sample, sequenced in a study of T cell repertoires in ileal Crohn's disease. Time point given: neoterminal ileum biopsy at postoperative endoscopy, about 6 months after surgery. The table came from immunoSEQ multiplex PCR; TCRdb's copy has only in-frame clones and leaves some out. The table lists approximately 19,000 clones, about three quarters of them singletons. Sequenced: ileal tissue. These receptors were obtained from an adult with Crohn's disease.

The gene calls are TRBV5-6 and TRBJ2-5, with 12 bases identical to TRBD2. CDR1 SGHDT and CDR2 YYEEEE come from the germline V gene. This CDR3 is 17 amino acids long. J lost 2 bases, V lost 5 bases, and 10 bases had no gene match. CDR3 residues: CASSVLAGGLRQETQYF. In nucleotides, the CDR3 is TGTGCCAGCAGTGTGCTAGCGGGGGGGCTGAGGCAAGAGACCCAGTACTTC.

In nucleotides, the CDR3 is TGTGCCAGCCAACACAGGGACCATGAGCAGTTCTTC. This sequence encodes CASQHRDHEQFF. This chain links TRBV6-5 with TRBJ2-1; tentative D call: TRBD1 (6 bases). The CDR3 contains 12 residues. V lost 8 bases to trimming and J lost 8 bases, with 13 bases between them. Germline lookup yields CDR1 MNHEY and CDR2 SVGAGI.

This clone was counted only a few times. V is TRBV7-2 and J is TRBJ2-7; TRBD1 agrees at 7 bases. Trimming removed 5 bases from V and 4 bases from J; junction bases left unmatched: 5. The germline V gene encodes CDR1 SGHTA and CDR2 FQGNSA. The CDR3 contains 13 residues. The CDR3 loop reads CASSQPQGYEQYF. In nucleotides, the CDR3 is TGTGCCAGCAGCCAACCACAGGGGTACGAGCAGTACTTC.

J is TRBJ1-1 and V is TRBV29-1, with a weak D call TRBD1 (5 bases). The CDR3 has 11 amino acids. The V gene's germline CDR1 is SQVTM and CDR2 ANQGSEA. DNA for the CDR3: TGCAGGACAGATATGAACACTGAAGCTTTCTTT. Protein product: CRTDMNTEAFF. Supplemented by reference TRBV29-1 and TRBJ1-1, the full variable domain reads SAVISQKPSRDICQRGTSLTIQCQVDSQVTMMFWYRQQPGQSLTLIATANQGSEATYESGFVIDKFPISRPNLTFSTLTVSNMSPEDSSIYLCRTDMNTEAFFGQGTRLTVV.

J is TRBJ2-2 and V is TRBV5-1; the D is unclear. Trimming removed 5 bases at V and 0 bases at J, with 8 bases between. This CDR3 contains 14 residues. CDR1 is SGHRS and CDR2 is YFSETQ in the germline V gene. The CDR3 region is CASRLNANTGELFF. The CDR3 DNA is TGCGCCAGCAGACTCAACGCGAACACCGGGGAGCTGTTTTTT.

This clone was recorded once. V usage is TRBV5-1 and J usage is TRBJ2-5; D is possibly TRBD2 (6 bases). The CDR3 extends over 14 amino acids. Per the germline V gene, CDR1 is SGHRS and CDR2 is YFSETQ. V dropped 0 bases and J dropped 1 base, with 7 bases sitting between them. In nucleotides, the CDR3 is TGCGCCAGCAGCTTGGTCGGGGGCCAAGAGACCCAGTACTTC. Its translation is CASSLVGGQETQYF.

The rearrangement links TRBV10-3 to TRBJ2-2; 9 bases are a match to TRBD2. CDR3 size: 15 residues. Germline V gene sequence: CDR1 ENHRY, CDR2 SYGVKD. Trimming took 10 bases from V and 0 from J; bases not matched to a gene: 6. CDR3 coding DNA: TGTGCCACCACCAGCGGGAGGACGAACACCGGGGAGCTGTTTTTT. The encoded protein is CATTSGRTNTGELFF.

The V and J genes are TRBV18 and TRBJ2-6, with 7 positions matching TRBD1. The J segment lost 0 bases and the V segment lost 4 bases, leaving 6 bases of the junction unmatched. The V gene's germline CDR1 is KGHSH and CDR2 LQKENI. The CDR3 sequence is 17 residues long. The CDR3: CASSLTGTSSGANVLTF. CDR3 nucleotide sequence: TGTGCCAGCTCACTGACAGGGACGAGCTCTGGGGCCAACGTCCTGACTTTC.

The J gene is TRBJ2-3, the V gene TRBV11-2, with D maybe TRBD2 (5 bases). Trimming shortened V by 5 bases and J by 2 bases, and 14 bases separated the two germline ends. The length of the CDR3 is 15 residues. Germline V gene sequence: CDR1 SGHAT, CDR2 FQNNGV. The CDR3 loop is CASSPTGIHTDTQYF. Written as DNA, the CDR3 is TGTGCCAGCAGCCCGACCGGGATCCACACAGATACGCAGTATTTT.

The genes are TRBV11-2 and TRBJ1-1; D is possibly TRBD1 (6 bases). The CDR3 covers 17 residues. The V end lost 2 bases, the J end lost 4 bases, and 20 bases lay between the germline ends. CDR1 is SGHAT, CDR2 FQNNGV, per germline. The CDR3 loop is CASSLLGRLLQGTEAFF. CDR3 in DNA: TGTGCCAGCAGCTTATTGGGACGGCTATTACAGGGCACTGAAGCTTTCTTT.

The chain employs TRBV6-5 and TRBJ1-2, with 8 bases lining up with TRBD1. The CDR3 runs 15 residues. Germline V gene data show CDR1 as MNHEY and CDR2 as SVGAGI. The V and J ends lost 2 bases and 7 bases, in that order; junction bases with no gene match: 9. The CDR3 DNA reads TGTGCCAGCAGTTACACCCGGACAGGGTATTCTGGCTACACCTTC. It specifies CASSYTRTGYSGYTF.

The rearrangement links TRBV5-6 to TRBJ2-1; D is perhaps TRBD1 (6 bases). The CDR3 consists of 12 residues. V was shortened by 3 bases and J by 15 bases, with 16 bases between the two germline ends. Germline V CDR1 and CDR2: SGHDT, YYEEEE. DNA for the CDR3: TGTGCCAGCAGCTCAATTGGGGGCCTTTGGTTCTTC. Translated, it gives CASSSIGGLWFF. Looking up the rest from reference TRBV5-6 and TRBJ2-1 gives the full variable domain: DAGVTQSPTHLIKTRGQQVTLRCSPKSGHDTVSWYQQALGQGPQFIFQYYEEEERQRGNFPDRFSGHQFPNYSSELNVNALLLGDSALYLCASSSIGGLWFFGPGTRLTVL.

CDR3 DNA: TGTGCCAGCAGCTTGGGCCAGGGCAACTATGGCTACACCTTC. It encodes CASSLGQGNYGYTF. The J gene is TRBJ1-2, the V gene TRBV5-4; possibly TRBD1 for D (5 bases). V was pared by 0 bases and J by 2 bases, with 8 bases between. The germline CDR1 and CDR2 sequences are SGHNT and YYREEE (reference sequence). CDR3 length: 14 residues.

A few counts support this clone. The chain is built from TRBV6-5 and TRBJ2-5; D gene ambiguous. From germline, CDR1 is MNHEY and CDR2 SVGAGI. The CDR3 runs 12 residues. V was pared by 5 bases and J by 4 bases, with 8 bases between. The CDR3 nucleotides are TGTGCCAGCAGTCCTCTCGGAGAGACCCAGTACTTC. The encoded protein is CASSPLGETQYF.

J is TRBJ1-3 and V is TRBV29-1, with 8 bases fitting TRBD1. The CDR3 covers 14 residues. V shed 6 bases, J shed 2 bases, and the junction held 6 bases outside the gene matches. Germline V gene sequence: CDR1 SQVTM, CDR2 ANQGSEA. The CDR3, as DNA: TGCAGCGTGGACCAGACAGGGGCTGGAAACACCATATATTTT. Translated, it gives CSVDQTGAGNTIYF.

In DNA form, the CDR3 reads TGCAGCGTCGAAACTCCGGGACTAGCGGGAGGGCCGTTTGGCGATGAGCAGTTCTTC. It specifies CSVETPGLAGGPFGDEQFF. V is TRBV29-1 and J is TRBJ2-1, with TRBD2 identical over 16 bases. Germline CDR1 is SQVTM and CDR2 is ANQGSEA. J lost 8 bases, V lost 6 bases, and 19 bases had no gene match. This CDR3 has 19 residues.

The rearrangement links TRBV30 to TRBJ1-6; no firm D call. The CDR3 is made up of 14 amino acids. V was trimmed by 5 bases and J by 0 bases, leaving 8 bases between them. Germline values: CDR1 GTSNPN, CDR2 SVGIG (reference sequence). The CDR3 nucleotides are TGTGCCTGGGGCCGAAGCTCCTATAATTCACCCCTCCACTTT. Protein: CAWGRSSYNSPLHF.

The genes are TRBV30 and TRBJ2-5, with D possibly matching TRBD1 (6 bases). The J call is in doubt because the DNA end fits TRBJ2-7 better. The CDR3 loop spans 13 amino acids. Germline V gene lookup returns CDR1 GTSNPN and CDR2 SVGIG (reference sequence). The CDR3 nucleotides are TGTGCCTGGAGCATTGGACAGACCTACGAGCAGTACTTC. Translating it yields CAWSIGQTYEQYF.

V and J are TRBV10-3 and TRBJ2-2, with 13 bases identical to TRBD2. V lost 4 bases to trimming and J lost 6 bases; unmatched junction nucleotides: 5. The CDR3 loop spans 16 amino acids. In germline, CDR1 is ENHRY, CDR2 SYGVKD. The CDR3 DNA sequence: TGTGCCATCAGTGTACTAGCGGGAGGGCATGCCGGGGAGCTGTTTTTT. Its protein product is CAISVLAGGHAGELFF.

V is TRBV30 and J is TRBJ1-1; TRBD1 agrees at 9 bases. In germline, CDR1 is GTSNPN, CDR2 SVGIG (reference sequence). There are 11 residues in the CDR3. The V gene end was trimmed by 3 bases and the J gene end by 9 bases; junction bases not matched to a gene: 2. CDR3 sequence reads: CAWRGTGKAFF. CDR3 bases: TGTGCCTGGAGAGGGACAGGGAAAGCTTTCTTT.

This clone has a handful of counts. As DNA, the CDR3 is TGTGCCAGCAGTGACTCGCAGGGTAGCACAGATACGCAGTATTTT. This encodes CASSDSQGSTDTQYF. The chain has TRBV6-4 and TRBJ2-3; possible D gene TRBD1, 5 bases. Trimming cost V 0 bases and J 0 bases, with 7 bases left between them. This CDR3 has 15 amino acids. Germline-derived CDR1 and CDR2 are MRHNA and SNTAGT.

J is TRBJ2-3 and V is TRBV6-5; tentatively, D is TRBD1 (6 bases). This CDR3 is 13 amino acids long. Germline values: CDR1 MNHEY, CDR2 SVGAGI. V lost 10 bases to trimming and J lost 1 base, with 12 bases between them. The CDR3 bases are TGTGCCACCACAGGGTCGGGCACAGATACGCAGTATTTT. It specifies CATTGSGTDTQYF.

This chain connects TRBV7-9 to TRBJ2-3, with 7 bases matching TRBD2. The germline V gene encodes CDR1 SEHNR and CDR2 FQNEAQ (reference sequence). The CDR3 spans 17 residues. Trimming cost V 5 bases and J 0 bases; bases outside gene matches: 11. CDR3 region: CASSLDLSGDSTDTQYF. CDR3 DNA sequence: TGTGCCAGCAGCCTCGACCTCAGCGGGGACAGCACAGATACGCAGTATTTT.

The chain combines TRBV5-4 with TRBJ1-1; the match to TRBD1 covers 9 bases. The CDR3 contains 14 residues. J lost 3 bases, V lost 4 bases, and 4 bases had no gene match. CDR1 and CDR2 from the germline V gene are SGHNT and YYREEE (reference sequence). The CDR3 spells CASSLQGADTEAFF. The CDR3 DNA sequence: TGTGCCAGCAGCCTACAGGGGGCGGACACTGAAGCTTTCTTT.

This clone appeared a single time. This sequence joins TRBV27 and TRBJ2-7; 11 bases fit TRBD2. Germline V CDR1 and CDR2: MNHEY, SMNVEV (reference sequence). The CDR3 extends over 16 amino acids. J gave up 3 bases and V 5 bases, and 9 bases lay outside the gene matches. CDR3 bases: TGTGCCAGCAGTCCTATAGCGGGAGGGACTCTCTACGAGCAGTACTTC. Translating gives CASSPIAGGTLYEQYF.